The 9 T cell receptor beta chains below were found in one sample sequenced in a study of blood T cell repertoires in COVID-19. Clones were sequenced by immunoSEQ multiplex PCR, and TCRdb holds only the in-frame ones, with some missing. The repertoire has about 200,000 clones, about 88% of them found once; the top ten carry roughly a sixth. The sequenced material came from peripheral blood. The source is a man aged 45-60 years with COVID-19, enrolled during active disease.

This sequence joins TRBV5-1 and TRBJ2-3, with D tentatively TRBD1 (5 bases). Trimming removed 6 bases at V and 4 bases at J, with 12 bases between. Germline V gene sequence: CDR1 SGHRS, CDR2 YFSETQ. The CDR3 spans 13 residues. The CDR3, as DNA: TGCGCCAGCACAGGGTTAGTGTCAGATACGCAGTATTTT. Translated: CASTGLVSDTQYF.

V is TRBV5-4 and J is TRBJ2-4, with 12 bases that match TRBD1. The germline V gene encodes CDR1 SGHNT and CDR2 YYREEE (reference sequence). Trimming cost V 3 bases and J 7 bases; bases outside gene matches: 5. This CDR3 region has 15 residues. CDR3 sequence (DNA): TGTGCCAGCAGCTCACCCGGGACAGGGGGCAACATTCAGTACTTC. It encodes CASSSPGTGGNIQYF.

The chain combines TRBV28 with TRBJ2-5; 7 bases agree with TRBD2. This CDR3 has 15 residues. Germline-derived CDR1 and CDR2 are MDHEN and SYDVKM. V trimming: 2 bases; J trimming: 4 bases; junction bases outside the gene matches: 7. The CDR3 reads CASSLRGGWSETQYF. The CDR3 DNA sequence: TGTGCCAGCAGTTTAAGGGGAGGGTGGTCAGAGACCCAGTACTTC.

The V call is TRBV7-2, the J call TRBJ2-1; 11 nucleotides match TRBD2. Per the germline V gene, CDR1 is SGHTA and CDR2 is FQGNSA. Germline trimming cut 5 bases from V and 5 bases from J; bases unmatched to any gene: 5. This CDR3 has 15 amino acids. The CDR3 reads CASSIGTSGHNEQFF. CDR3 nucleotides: TGTGCCAGCAGCATCGGGACTAGCGGACACAATGAGCAGTTCTTC.

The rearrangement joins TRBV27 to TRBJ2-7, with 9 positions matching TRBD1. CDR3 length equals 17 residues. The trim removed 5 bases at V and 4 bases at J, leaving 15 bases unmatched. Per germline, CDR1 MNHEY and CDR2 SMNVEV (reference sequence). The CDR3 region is CASSPPPTGGADYEQYF. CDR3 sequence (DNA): TGTGCCAGCAGTCCACCCCCAACAGGGGGCGCTGATTACGAGCAGTACTTC.

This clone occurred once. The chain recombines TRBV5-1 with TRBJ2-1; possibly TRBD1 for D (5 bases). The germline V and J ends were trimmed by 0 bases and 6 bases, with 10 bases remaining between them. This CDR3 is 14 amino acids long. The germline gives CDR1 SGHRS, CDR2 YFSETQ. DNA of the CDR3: TGCGCCAGCAGCTTGGCTGGAGACAGCAATGAGCAGTTCTTC. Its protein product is CASSLAGDSNEQFF.

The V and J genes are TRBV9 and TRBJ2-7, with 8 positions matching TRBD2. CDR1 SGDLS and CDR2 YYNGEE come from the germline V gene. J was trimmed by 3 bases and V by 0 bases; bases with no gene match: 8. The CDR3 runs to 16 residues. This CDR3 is CASSVGPGGPDYEQYF. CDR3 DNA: TGTGCCAGCAGCGTAGGTCCGGGGGGGCCTGACTACGAGCAGTACTTC.

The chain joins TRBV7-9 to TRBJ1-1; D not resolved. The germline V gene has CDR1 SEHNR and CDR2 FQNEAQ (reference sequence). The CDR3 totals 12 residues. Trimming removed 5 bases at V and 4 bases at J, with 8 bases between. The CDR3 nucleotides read TGTGCCAGCAGCCGGGAGGGCACTGAAGCTTTCTTT. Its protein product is CASSREGTEAFF. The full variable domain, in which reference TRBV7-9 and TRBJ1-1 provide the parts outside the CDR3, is DTGVSQNPRHKITKRGQNVTFRCDPISEHNRLYWYRQTLGQGPEFLTYFQNEAQLEKSRLLSDRFSAERPKGSFSTLEIQRTEQGDSAMYLCASSREGTEAFFGQGTRLTVV.

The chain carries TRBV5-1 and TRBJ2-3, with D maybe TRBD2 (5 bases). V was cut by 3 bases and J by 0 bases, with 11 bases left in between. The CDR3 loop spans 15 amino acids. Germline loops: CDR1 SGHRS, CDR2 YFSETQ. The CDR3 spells CASSWAAVSTDTQYF. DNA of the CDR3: TGCGCCAGCAGCTGGGCAGCGGTTAGCACAGATACGCAGTATTTT.